A single sample gave rise to the 17 T cell receptor beta chains below, sequenced in a study of blood T cell repertoires in COVID-19. Sequencing was performed with immunoSEQ multiplex PCR; in TCRdb, only in-frame clones are kept and a portion is missing. The sample consists of about 44,000 clones, 80% to 90% of them appearing once. Sequencing was carried out using peripheral blood. These receptor sequences come from a man in his 70s with active COVID-19.

The chain recombines TRBV19 with TRBJ1-6; possibly TRBD1 for D (6 bases). Trimming removed 7 bases from V and 4 bases from J, with 11 bases in between. The germline V gene has CDR1 LNHDA and CDR2 SQIVND (reference sequence). The CDR3 totals 14 residues. The CDR3 DNA reads TGTGCCAGTACGCTCGGACAGTATAATTCACCCCTCCACTTT. Amino acid sequence: CASTLGQYNSPLHF.

The rearrangement links TRBV10-2 to TRBJ2-3, with a tentative D call TRBD2 (5 bases). The V end was cut by 7 bases, the J end by 6 bases, with 14 bases between. The germline V gene has CDR1 WSHSY and CDR2 SAAADI. The CDR3 covers 13 residues. In nucleotides, the CDR3 is TGCGCCAGCAAACTACCGCCGGGGGATACGCAGTATTTT. Translation: CASKLPPGDTQYF.

This clone occurred a few times. The chain recombines TRBV9 with TRBJ1-6; the D gene is possibly TRBD1 (5 bases). Germline V gene sequence: CDR1 SGDLS, CDR2 YYNGEE. V was shortened by 0 bases and J by 7 bases, with 14 bases between the two germline ends. The CDR3 contains 16 residues. CDR3 coding DNA: TGTGCCAGCAGCGTAGGGTCTGGACATCAGAATTCACCCCTCCACTTT. This codes for CASSVGSGHQNSPLHF.

The V call is TRBV6-5, the J call TRBJ1-2; 7 nucleotides align to TRBD1. Germline values: CDR1 MNHEY, CDR2 SVGAGI. V lost 0 bases, J lost 4 bases, and 8 bases stayed unmatched. The CDR3 is 16 residues long. The CDR3 nucleotides read TGTGCCAGCAGTTACTCATTAACAGGGGCACTCTATGGCTACACCTTC. The encoded protein is CASSYSLTGALYGYTF.

This clone was observed a single time. The gene calls are TRBV25-1 and TRBJ1-2, with no clear D. Trimming took off 3 bases at V and 5 bases at J, with 4 bases between the two ends. The CDR3 spans 11 residues. Germline CDR1 and CDR2: MGHDK and SYGVNS. The CDR3 DNA sequence: TGTGCCAGCAGTGACACATATGGCTACACCTTC. This translates into CASSDTYGYTF.

This chain connects TRBV5-1 to TRBJ2-1; TRBD1 agrees at 7 bases. This CDR3 region has 14 residues. The ends lost 4 bases at V and 5 bases at J; junction bases unmatched: 6. The V gene's germline CDR1 is SGHRS and CDR2 YFSETQ. CDR3 amino acids: CASSQDRADNEQFF. In nucleotides, the CDR3 is TGCGCCAGCAGCCAAGACAGGGCCGACAATGAGCAGTTCTTC.

The chain uses TRBV27 and TRBJ1-1, with D unresolved. The CDR3 covers 15 residues. CDR1 and CDR2 from the germline V gene are MNHEY and SMNVEV (reference sequence). Trimming took off 0 bases at V and 4 bases at J, with 12 bases between the two ends. In nucleotides, the CDR3 is TGTGCCAGCAGTTTATCGGGGTGGGGAGGCACTGAAGCTTTCTTT. Protein: CASSLSGWGGTEAFF.

The V call is TRBV6-6, the J call TRBJ1-6; D is ambiguous. Deletions cut 0 bases from V and 6 bases from J, with 9 bases between. The CDR3 runs to 15 residues. The germline V gene encodes CDR1 MNHNY and CDR2 SVGAGI (reference sequence). The CDR3: CASSYSEGGNSPLHF. CDR3 nucleotides: TGTGCCAGCAGTTACTCGGAGGGTGGTAATTCACCCCTCCACTTT.

The chain joins TRBV4-2 to TRBJ2-7, with TRBD1 matching 7 bases. CDR1 is LGHNA, CDR2 YNFKEQ, per germline. This CDR3 is built from 15 residues. J gave up 2 bases and V 1 base, and 5 bases lay outside the gene matches. The CDR3 DNA reads TGTGCCAGCAGCCAAGGAACAGGGGAGACCTACGAGCAGTACTTC. The encoded protein is CASSQGTGETYEQYF.

The CDR3 nucleotides are TGTGCCAGCAGTTTCCTTGGACAGGATGGCTACACCTTC. This sequence encodes CASSFLGQDGYTF. The chain couples TRBV27 to TRBJ1-2; 7 bases map to TRBD1. Germline CDR1 reads MNHEY; CDR2 reads SMNVEV (reference sequence). CDR3 length: 13 residues. V dropped 3 bases and J dropped 6; count of bases not matched to a gene: 4.

This chain connects TRBV18 to TRBJ2-5, with 9 bases that match TRBD2. CDR3 length equals 17 residues. V lost 2 bases, J lost 2 bases, and 9 bases stayed unmatched. Germline loops: CDR1 KGHSH, CDR2 LQKENI. CDR3 residues: CASSPSASGVGQETQYF. As DNA, the CDR3 is TGTGCCAGCTCACCAAGTGCTAGCGGGGTGGGTCAAGAGACCCAGTACTTC.

The chain employs TRBV19 and TRBJ2-5; 10 bases map to TRBD2. The germline CDR1 and CDR2 sequences are LNHDA and SQIVND (reference sequence). CDR3 length equals 15 residues. J lost 5 bases, V lost 6 bases, and 9 bases had no gene match. The CDR3 loop is CASRSQRGGLETQYF. As DNA, the CDR3 is TGTGCCAGTAGAAGTCAGCGGGGGGGCCTGGAGACCCAGTACTTC.

CDR3 residues: CASSSRRGGFYEQYF. The CDR3 coding sequence is TGTGCCAGCAGTTCCCGGCGGGGGGGCTTCTACGAGCAGTACTTC. The chain is built from TRBV6-6 and TRBJ2-7, with 9 bases identical to TRBD2. The length of the CDR3 is 15 residues. Germline CDR1 MNHNY, CDR2 SVGAGI (reference sequence). Trimming took 4 bases from V and 3 from J; bases not matched to a gene: 7.

DNA for the CDR3: TGTGCCAGCAGCTTCGATAAGGGGTGGGACGAGCAGTACTTC. As protein: CASSFDKGWDEQYF. The genes are TRBV7-9 and TRBJ2-7; tentative D call: TRBD1 (5 bases). This CDR3 spans 14 amino acids. Deletions cut 3 bases from V and 5 bases from J, with 14 bases between. Germline assignment: CDR1 SEHNR and CDR2 FQNEAQ (reference sequence).

The count of this clone is one. The rearrangement uses TRBV7-2 and TRBJ2-7, with 9 bases matching TRBD1. The J segment lost 7 bases and the V segment lost 5 bases, leaving 15 bases of the junction unmatched. Germline V gene lookup returns CDR1 SGHTA and CDR2 FQGNSA. The CDR3 has 16 amino acids. CDR3 region: CASSLRAGQGFREQYF. CDR3 DNA sequence: TGTGCCAGCAGCCTTAGGGCGGGACAGGGTTTCAGGGAGCAGTACTTC. Combining the CDR3 with reference TRBV7-2 and TRBJ2-7 gives the whole variable domain GAGVSQSPSNKVTEKGKDVELRCDPISGHTALYWYRQSLGQGLEFLIYFQGNSAPDKSGLPSDRFSAERTGGSVSTLTIQRTQQEDSAVYLCASSLRAGQGFREQYFGPGTRLTVT.

This clone was seen a single time. The CDR3 DNA reads as TGTGCCAGTAGTCCACCGGGACCCCGGGACTTCTATGGCTACACCTTC. Protein sequence: CASSPPGPRDFYGYTF. J is TRBJ1-2 and V is TRBV19; possibly TRBD1 for D (5 bases). The germline V gene encodes CDR1 LNHDA and CDR2 SQIVND (reference sequence). The CDR3 is 16 amino acids. Between the trimmed V and J ends, which lost 5 bases and 4 bases, there was a span of 20 bases. The entire variable domain, with the rest obtained from reference TRBV19 and TRBJ1-2, is as follows: DGGITQSPKYLFRKEGQNVTLSCEQNLNHDAMYWYRQDPGQGLRLIYYSQIVNDFQKGDIAEGYSVSREKKESFPLTVTSAQKNPTAFYLCASSPPGPRDFYGYTFGSGTRLTVV.

The chain employs TRBV4-1 and TRBJ1-6; D might be TRBD1 (5 bases). Per germline, CDR1 MGHRA and CDR2 YSYEKL. This CDR3 region has 14 residues. V was trimmed by 4 bases and J by 13 bases, leaving 17 bases between them. As DNA, the CDR3 is TGCGCCAGCAGCCCTAACCCCTCTTCAGGGCCCCTCCACTTT. Its translation is CASSPNPSSGPLHF.